These T cell receptor beta chains were read from a single sample in a study of T cell responses to AZD1222 COVID-19 vaccine. The repertoire was sequenced with immunoSEQ multiplex PCR; TCRdb's copy has only in-frame clones and lacks some. The table records about 110,000 clones, about 89% of them present only once. The material sequenced was peripheral blood, taken on day 0 of AZD1222 vaccination. The receptor source for this set is an adult in good health. The CDR3 runs from the conserved cysteine through the conserved F or W. Each record gives: J gene, D gene, clone size, V gene, CDR3 DNA, CDR3 protein. D genes are given only for firm matches. Clone sizes are given selectively: once, few, many, or a class where the clone is expanded.

>TRBJ1-6|.|few|TRBV11-2
TGTGCCAGCAGCTTAGAGCCCCTACCTAATTCACCCCTCCACTTT
CASSLEPLPNSPLHF
>TRBJ1-1|.|.|TRBV18
TGTGCCAGCTCACCAATCAAGGCCGAGAACACTGAAGCTTTCTTT
CASSPIKAENTEAFF
>TRBJ1-1|TRBD1|.|TRBV4-2
TGTGCCAGCAGCCAAGCGGGGCGACAGGGGGAGAACACTGAAGCTTTCTTT
CASSQAGRQGENTEAFF
>TRBJ2-7|TRBD1|.|TRBV7-9
TGTGCCAGCAGCCCCTCTGGGGACAGGGCTCACGAGCAGTACTTC
CASSPSGDRAHEQYF
>TRBJ1-2|.|once|TRBV30
TGTGCCTGGGGGGCCCAAGGCCCCAGGCTTAGCTACACCTTC
CAWGAQGPRLSYTF
>TRBJ2-1|.|once|TRBV28
TGTGCCAGCAGTTTATCGCGACCCGGGGTAGATGAGCAGTTCTTC
CASSLSRPGVDEQFF
>TRBJ2-7|.|.|TRBV11-3
TGTGCCAGCAGCGACTTTTCTAGCGCCTACGAGCAGTACTTC
CASSDFSSAYEQYF
>TRBJ2-1|TRBD2|.|TRBV9
TGTGCCAGCAGCGGCAGCGGGAGCTCCTACAATGAGCAGTTCTTC
CASSGSGSSYNEQFF
>TRBJ2-7|.|once|TRBV27
TGTGCCAGCACGGGACACGGGAGCTACGAGCAGTACTTC
CASTGHGSYEQYF
>TRBJ2-1|.|.|TRBV7-3
TGTGCCAGCAGCGCCGAGCCAGCAAACCCTGAGCAGTTCTTC
CASSAEPANPEQFF
>TRBJ2-3|TRBD2|few|TRBV3-1/TRBV3-2
TGTGCCAGCAGCCAAGGACTAGCTTCTCCCGCAGTCCCGAACTTT
CASSQGLASPAVPNF
>TRBJ2-5|.|once|TRBV11-2
TGTGCCAGCAGCTTAGATTGGGTGAGAGAGACCCAGTACTTC
CASSLDWVRETQYF
>TRBJ1-1|.|.|TRBV5-5
TGTGCCAGCACGTCCGGAGGGGGAACGAACACTGAAGCTTTCTTT
CASTSGGGTNTEAFF
>TRBJ2-7|.|few|TRBV19
TGTGCCAGTAGTATAGCAGGGTTCAACGAGCAGTACTTC
CASSIAGFNEQYF
>TRBJ2-1|.|.|TRBV19
TGTGCCAGTAGTATTCGGGCGTCCCTCTACAATGAGCAGTTCTTC
CASSIRASLYNEQFF
>TRBJ2-1|TRBD2|.|TRBV27
TGTGCCAGCAGTCAAAGCGGGGAATACAATGAGCAGTTCTTC
CASSQSGEYNEQFF
>TRBJ1-1|.|.|TRBV29-1
TGCAGCGGTCAGGGGATGAACACTGAAGCTTTCTTT
CSGQGMNTEAFF
>TRBJ2-2|.|.|TRBV27
TGTGCCAGCAGTTTATCGCGGGTTGTCGGGGAGCTGTTTTTT
CASSLSRVVGELFF
>TRBJ1-4|.|.|TRBV6-1
TGTGCCAGCAGTGAAAGGCGTAATGAAAAACTGTTTTTT
CASSERRNEKLFF
>TRBJ1-6|.|.|TRBV7-2
TGTGCCAGCAGCTTTAATCGGGCAGCGATTACAAATAATTCACCCCTCCACTTT
CASSFNRAAITNNSPLHF
>TRBJ1-1|TRBD1|.|TRBV6-4
TGTGCCAGCCGACAAGAGGACAGGGAGATGAACACTGAAGCTTTCTTT
CASRQEDREMNTEAFF
>TRBJ1-4|.|.|TRBV3-1/TRBV3-2
TGTGCCAGCAGCCAAGGAGGCGGCAGGGATTTCGAAAAACTGTTTTTT
CASSQGGGRDFEKLFF
>TRBJ2-7|.|.|TRBV7-2
TGTGCCAGCAGCTCTAGATTTAGGGGTGACGAGCAGTACTTC
CASSSRFRGDEQYF
>TRBJ1-2|TRBD1|.|TRBV5-4
TGTGCCAGCAGCCAGGGGACAGGCTATGGCTACACCTTC
CASSQGTGYGYTF
>TRBJ2-3|.|once|TRBV2
TGTGCCAGCAGGCTGGACGGGAACACAGATACGCAGTATTTT
CASRLDGNTDTQYF
>TRBJ2-7|.|.|TRBV4-3
TGCGCCAGCAGCCAAGAGGCACAGCACGAGGGTCGCGAGCAGTACTTC
CASSQEAQHEGREQYF
>TRBJ1-2|TRBD1|.|TRBV7-2
TGTGCCAGCAGCTTAGACCCAGGGGGCGCTTACTATGGCTACACCTTC
CASSLDPGGAYYGYTF
>TRBJ1-1|.|.|TRBV18
TGTGCCAGCTCACCAGGGCTCGGGGTGAACACTGAAGCTTTCTTT
CASSPGLGVNTEAFF
>TRBJ1-3|TRBD1|.|TRBV6-5
TGTGCCAGCAGCCGGGACAGGGAAGCTGGAAACACCATATATTTT
CASSRDREAGNTIYF
>TRBJ1-4|TRBD1|.|TRBV28
TGTGCCAGCAGAATAGGACAGGGGGGCTGGGCTAATGAAAAACTGTTTTTT
CASRIGQGGWANEKLFF
>TRBJ1-2|TRBD1|once|TRBV27
TGTGCCAGCAGTCCACTCAGGGGGCGCGCGGGTGGCTACACCTTC
CASSPLRGRAGGYTF